This TCR beta chain stems from a study of T cells in tuberculosis. Study-wide background: CD1B tetramers identified T cells specific for mycobacterial lipid GMM.

A single count supports this clone. Sorting used thawed, overnight-rested PBMC stained with anti-CD3, a viability dye and GMM-loaded CD1B tetramer. CD1B tetramers were loaded with Rhodococcus equi-derived C32 glucose monomycolate. PBMC for tetramer sorting were first depleted of CD14-expressing monocytes. Some 95,000 tetramer-negative cells were sorted from each donor. The repertoire was sequenced with immunoSEQ multiplex PCR; TCRdb's copy has only in-frame clones and lacks some. The sample shows about 58,000 clones, 88% of them seen only once. This CDR3 has 12 amino acids. CDR1 and CDR2 from the germline V gene are MDHEN and SYDVKM. The germline V and J ends were trimmed by 5 bases and 3 bases, with 8 bases remaining between them.

Sequenced material: CD1b-GMM tetramer-negative cells sorted from PBMCs. The clonotype originates from an adult woman with latent tuberculosis. The chain links TRBV28 to TRBJ2-7, with D unresolved. The CDR3 loop is CASSPGSYEQYF. The CDR3 coding sequence is TGTGCCAGCAGTCCAGGTAGCTACGAGCAGTACTTC.